A single TCR beta chain is shown here with its context. Its antigen is as yet unknown. This entry belongs to a study of T cells in Graves' hyperthyroidism and ophthalmopathy. Study-level findings and limits: Ophthalmopathy was model-predicted a median approximately six months pre-onset. Peripheral blood also featured most of the thyroid clonotypes expanded above 0.001.

An absence of ophthalmopathy progression within 18 months meant stable Graves' hyperthyroidism. Diagnoses rested on clinical symptoms, serum thyroxine and TRAb, thyroid ultrasound and orbital computed tomography. RNA transcripts yielded amplified TCR beta CDR3 regions. In the first-round RT-PCR of the TCR CDR3, the HTBI primer set was used. TCRdb analysed the multiplex PCR reads with MiXCR anew, one entry per CDR3 protein. Of a few hundred thousand distinct CDR3 sequences in the sample, 15% to 19% are singletons; the top ten hold approximately 7%. V was pared by 4 bases and J by 0 bases, with 10 bases of the junction left unmatched. Looked up from germline, CDR1 is SGHDT and CDR2 is YYEEEE. The CDR3 runs to 20 residues.

The specimen sequenced was blood. The clonotype comes from a woman in her twenties or thirties with Graves' hyperthyroidism. The rearrangement links TRBV5-6 to TRBJ2-1; TRBD2 aligns across 16 bases. CDR3 sequence reads: CASSQVPGLAGGPSYNEQFF. The CDR3, as DNA: TGTGCCAGCAGCCAGGTCCCGGGACTAGCGGGAGGGCCCTCCTACAATGAGCAGTTCTTC.